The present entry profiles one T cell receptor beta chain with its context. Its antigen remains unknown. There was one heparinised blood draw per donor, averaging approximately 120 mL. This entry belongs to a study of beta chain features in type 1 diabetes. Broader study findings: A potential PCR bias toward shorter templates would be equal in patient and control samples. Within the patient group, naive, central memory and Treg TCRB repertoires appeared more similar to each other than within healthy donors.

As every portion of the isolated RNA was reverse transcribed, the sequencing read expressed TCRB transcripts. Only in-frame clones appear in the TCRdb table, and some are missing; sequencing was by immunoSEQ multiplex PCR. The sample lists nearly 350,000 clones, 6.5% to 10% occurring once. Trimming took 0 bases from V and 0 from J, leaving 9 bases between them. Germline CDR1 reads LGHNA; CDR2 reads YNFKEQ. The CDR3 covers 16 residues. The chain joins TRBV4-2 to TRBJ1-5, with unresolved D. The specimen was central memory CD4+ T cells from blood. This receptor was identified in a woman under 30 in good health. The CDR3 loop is CASSQEGSYSNQPQHF. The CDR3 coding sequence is TGTGCCAGCAGCCAAGAGGGCAGCTATAGCAATCAGCCCCAGCATTTT.